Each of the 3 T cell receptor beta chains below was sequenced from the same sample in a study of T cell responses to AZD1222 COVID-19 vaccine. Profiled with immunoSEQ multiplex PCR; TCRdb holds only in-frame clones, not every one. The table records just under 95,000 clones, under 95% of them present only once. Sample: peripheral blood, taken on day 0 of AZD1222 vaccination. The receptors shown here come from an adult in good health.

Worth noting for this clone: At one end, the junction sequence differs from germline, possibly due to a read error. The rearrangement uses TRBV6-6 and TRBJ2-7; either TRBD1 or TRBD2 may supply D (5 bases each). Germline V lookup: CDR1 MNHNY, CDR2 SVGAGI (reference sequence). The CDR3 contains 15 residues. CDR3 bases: TGTGCCGGCAGGGTCACGGGGCCCAGCTCCTACGAGCAGTACTTC. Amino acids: CAGRVTGPSSYEQYF.

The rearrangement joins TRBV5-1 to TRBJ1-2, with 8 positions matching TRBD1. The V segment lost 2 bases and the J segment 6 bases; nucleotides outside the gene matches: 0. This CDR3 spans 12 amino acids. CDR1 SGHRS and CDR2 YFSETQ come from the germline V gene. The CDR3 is CASSLQGDGYTF. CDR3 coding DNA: TGCGCCAGCAGCTTACAGGGGGATGGCTACACCTTC.

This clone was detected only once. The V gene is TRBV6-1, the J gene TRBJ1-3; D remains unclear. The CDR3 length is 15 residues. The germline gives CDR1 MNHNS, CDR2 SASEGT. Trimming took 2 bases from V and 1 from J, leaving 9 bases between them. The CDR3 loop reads CASSERDRSGNTIYF. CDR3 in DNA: TGTGCCAGCAGTGAAAGGGATAGGTCTGGAAACACCATATATTTT.